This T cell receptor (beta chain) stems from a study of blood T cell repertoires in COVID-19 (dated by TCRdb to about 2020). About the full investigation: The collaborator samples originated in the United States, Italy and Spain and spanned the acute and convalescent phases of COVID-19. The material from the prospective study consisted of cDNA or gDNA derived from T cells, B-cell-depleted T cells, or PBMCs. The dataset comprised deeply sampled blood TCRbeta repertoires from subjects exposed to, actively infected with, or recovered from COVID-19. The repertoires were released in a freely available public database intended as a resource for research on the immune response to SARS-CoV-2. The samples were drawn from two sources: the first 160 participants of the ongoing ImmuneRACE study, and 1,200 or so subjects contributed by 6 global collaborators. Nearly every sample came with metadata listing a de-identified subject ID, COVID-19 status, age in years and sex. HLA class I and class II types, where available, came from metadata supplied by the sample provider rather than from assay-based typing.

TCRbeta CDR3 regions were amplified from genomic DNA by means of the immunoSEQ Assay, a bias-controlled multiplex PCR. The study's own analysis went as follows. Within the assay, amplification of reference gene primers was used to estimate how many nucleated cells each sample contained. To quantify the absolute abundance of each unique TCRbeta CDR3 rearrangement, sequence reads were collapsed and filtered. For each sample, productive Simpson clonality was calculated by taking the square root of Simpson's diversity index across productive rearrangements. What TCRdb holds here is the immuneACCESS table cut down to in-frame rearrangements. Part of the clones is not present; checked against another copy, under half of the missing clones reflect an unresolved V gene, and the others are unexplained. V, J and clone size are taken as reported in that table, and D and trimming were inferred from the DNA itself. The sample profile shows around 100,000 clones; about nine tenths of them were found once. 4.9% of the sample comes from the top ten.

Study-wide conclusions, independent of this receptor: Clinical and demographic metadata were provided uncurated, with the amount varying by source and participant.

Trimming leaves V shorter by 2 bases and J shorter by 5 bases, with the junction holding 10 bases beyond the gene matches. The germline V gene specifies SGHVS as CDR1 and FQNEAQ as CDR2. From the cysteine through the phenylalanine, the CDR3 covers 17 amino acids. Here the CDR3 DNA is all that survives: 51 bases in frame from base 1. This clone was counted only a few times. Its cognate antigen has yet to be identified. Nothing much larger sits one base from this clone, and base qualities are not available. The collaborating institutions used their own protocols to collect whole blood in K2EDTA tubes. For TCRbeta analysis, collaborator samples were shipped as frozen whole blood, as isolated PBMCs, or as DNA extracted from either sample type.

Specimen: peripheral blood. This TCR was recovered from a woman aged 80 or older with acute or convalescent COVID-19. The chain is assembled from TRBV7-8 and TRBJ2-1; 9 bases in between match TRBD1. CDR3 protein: CASSLPSGQGADNEQFF. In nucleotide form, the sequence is TGTGCCAGCAGCTTACCTTCGGGACAGGGTGCGGACAATGAGCAGTTCTTC.